The T cell receptor (beta chain) described here comes from a study of T cells in Graves' hyperthyroidism and ophthalmopathy. Study-level findings and limits: Among clonotypes expanded in thyroid above 0.001, most were also found in blood.

This CDR3 spans 12 amino acids. Trimming shortened V by 5 bases and J by 4 bases, and 9 bases separated the two germline ends. Germline V gene data show CDR1 as SGHAT and CDR2 as FQDESV (reference sequence). This clonotype was observed at least ten times. The antigen is unknown. RNA transcripts gave rise to amplified TCR beta CDR3 regions. First-round RT-PCR with HTBI primers amplified the TCR CDR3 region. Using its own MiXCR run on the multiplex PCR reads, TCRdb lists one record per CDR3 protein. The data show 500,000 to 650,000 distinct CDR3 sequences, 14% seen once. Newly diagnosed hyperthyroidism patients aged 18 to 65 years had disease lasting under 2 months. Uncontrolled infection, other autoimmune disease, pregnancy or lactation excluded patients.

Input material: blood. The receptor's source is a woman between 35 and 50 years old with Graves' hyperthyroidism. The rearrangement uses TRBV11-1 and TRBJ2-7; the D gene is possibly TRBD1 (5 bases). The CDR3 DNA reads TGTGCCAGCAGCACCGACAGATACGAGCAGTACTTC. Translation: CASSTDRYEQYF.